These T cell receptor beta chains were read from a single sample in a study of radiation and T cells in renal cell carcinoma. Clones were read by immunoSEQ multiplex PCR, and TCRdb kept only the in-frame ones, dropping some. Counted here are approximately 43,000 clones, over 80% occurring once; the ten biggest clones make up around a quarter. Material: blood, obtained from a patient whose treatment included radiotherapy and nephrectomy. These receptors all stem from a woman in her 70s with renal cell carcinoma. CDR3s include the opening cysteine and the closing phenylalanine or tryptophan. The D gene is left open where the match is weak.

V	J	D	CDR3
TRBV27	TRBJ2-1	TRBD2	CASSPTSAGEQFF
TRBV19	TRBJ2-5	.	CASSSTVGARETQYF
TRBV6-1	TRBJ2-7	.	CASSFTGPVYEQYF
TRBV6-5	TRBJ2-2	.	CASSYSRLAGELFF
TRBV5-4	TRBJ2-1	.	CASSFPDIRGQGDEQFF
TRBV27	TRBJ1-5	.	CASSLSADQPQHF
TRBV11-3	TRBJ2-1	TRBD2	CASSPTSGYDNEQFF
TRBV6-5	TRBJ2-1	.	CASSPDDNEQFF
TRBV5-1	TRBJ2-1	TRBD1	CASSNQGQYNEQFF
TRBV10-1	TRBJ2-1	.	CASSEGGGPAYNEQFF
TRBV19	TRBJ1-1	TRBD1	CASSPETGGSEAFF
TRBV6-5	TRBJ2-7	.	CASSDPGHSYEQYF
TRBV6-6	TRBJ2-1	.	CASSPNRGTPLDEQFF
TRBV5-1	TRBJ2-5	.	CASSLAREKETQYF
TRBV7-2	TRBJ2-2	TRBD1	CASSLTGGFTGELFF
TRBV5-1	TRBJ1-1	.	CASSPGGGGSGAFF
TRBV5-1	TRBJ2-1	TRBD2	CASSSKLLAGGNNEQFF
TRBV7-9	TRBJ2-5	.	CASSHTGETQYF
TRBV5-6	TRBJ2-7	.	CASSLNRERVAYEQYF
TRBV19	TRBJ1-1	.	CASSIVQQNTEAFF
TRBV4-1	TRBJ1-5	.	CASSQDLGADQPQHF